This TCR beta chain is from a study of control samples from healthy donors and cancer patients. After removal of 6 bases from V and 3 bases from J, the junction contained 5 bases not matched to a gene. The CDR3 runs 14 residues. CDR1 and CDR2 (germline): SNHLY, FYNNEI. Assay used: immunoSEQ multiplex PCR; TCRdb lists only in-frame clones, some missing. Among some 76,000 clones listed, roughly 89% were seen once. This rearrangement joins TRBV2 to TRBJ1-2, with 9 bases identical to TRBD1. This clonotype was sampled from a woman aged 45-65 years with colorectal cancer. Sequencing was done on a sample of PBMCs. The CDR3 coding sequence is TGTGCCAGCAGCAGTACAGGGGGCGACTATGGCTACACCTTC. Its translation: CASSSTGGDYGYTF. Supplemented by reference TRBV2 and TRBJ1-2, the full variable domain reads EPEVTQTPSHQVTQMGQEVILRCVPISNHLYFYWYRQILGQKVEFLVSFYNNEISEKSEIFDDQFSVERPDGSNFTLKIRSTKLEDSAMYFCASSSTGGDYGYTFGSGTRLTVV.